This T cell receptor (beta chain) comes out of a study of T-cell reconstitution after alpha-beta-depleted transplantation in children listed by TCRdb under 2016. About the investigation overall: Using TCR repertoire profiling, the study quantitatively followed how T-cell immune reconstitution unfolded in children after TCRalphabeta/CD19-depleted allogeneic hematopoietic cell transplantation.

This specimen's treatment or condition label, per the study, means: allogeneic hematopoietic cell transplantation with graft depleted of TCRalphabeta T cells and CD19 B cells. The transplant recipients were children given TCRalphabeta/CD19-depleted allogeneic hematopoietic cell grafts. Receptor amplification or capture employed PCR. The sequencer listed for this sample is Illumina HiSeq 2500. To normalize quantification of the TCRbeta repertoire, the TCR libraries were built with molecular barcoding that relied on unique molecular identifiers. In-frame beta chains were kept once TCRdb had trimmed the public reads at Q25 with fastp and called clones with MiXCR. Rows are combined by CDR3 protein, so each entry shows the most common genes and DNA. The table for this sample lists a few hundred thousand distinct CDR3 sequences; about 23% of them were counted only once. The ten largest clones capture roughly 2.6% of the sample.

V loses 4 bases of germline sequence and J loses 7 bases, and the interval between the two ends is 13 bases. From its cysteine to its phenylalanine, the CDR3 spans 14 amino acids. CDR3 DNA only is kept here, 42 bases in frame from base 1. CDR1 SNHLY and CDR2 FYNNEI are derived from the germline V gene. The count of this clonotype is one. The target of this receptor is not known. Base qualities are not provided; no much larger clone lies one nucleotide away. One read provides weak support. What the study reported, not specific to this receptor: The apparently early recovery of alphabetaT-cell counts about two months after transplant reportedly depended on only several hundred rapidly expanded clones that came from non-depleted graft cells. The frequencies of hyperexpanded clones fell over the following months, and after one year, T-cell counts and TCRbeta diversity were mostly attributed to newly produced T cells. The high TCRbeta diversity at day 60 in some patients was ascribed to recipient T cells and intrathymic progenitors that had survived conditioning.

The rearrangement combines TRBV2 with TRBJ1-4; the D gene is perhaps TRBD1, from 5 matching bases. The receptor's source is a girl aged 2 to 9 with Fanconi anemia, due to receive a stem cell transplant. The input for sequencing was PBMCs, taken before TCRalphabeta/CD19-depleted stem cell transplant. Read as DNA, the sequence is TGTGCCAGCAGTGCGGTCGGGGCGGGTGAAAAACTGTTTTTT. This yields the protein CASSAVGAGEKLFF. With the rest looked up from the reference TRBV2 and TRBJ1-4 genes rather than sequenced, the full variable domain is EPEVTQTPSHQVTQMGQEVILRCVPISNHLYFYWYRQILGQKVEFLVSFYNNEISEKSEIFDDQFSVERPDGSNFTLKIRSTKLEDSAMYFCASSAVGAGEKLFFGSGTQLSVL.